Listed below are T cell receptor beta chains from one sample, sequenced in a study of cytomegalovirus exposure and HLA in healthy donors. Some clones are missing from TCRdb's copy, which holds only in-frame ones; the method was immunoSEQ multiplex PCR. The sample has about 170,000 clones, around 88% seen once. The sample was PBMCs. The receptors come from a woman between 18 and 29 years old in good health and CMV-seronegative. Each CDR3 is given with its conserved first and last residue. Fields, in order: D gene, clone size, J gene, V gene, CDR3 protein, CDR3 DNA. A D gene is named only where the DNA matches it firmly. The size of a clone is reported for some rows only, either as once, few or many, or as a class for expanded clones.

TRBD1,-,TRBJ2-5,TRBV5-4,CASSSKTGWEETQYF,TGTGCCAGCAGCTCTAAGACAGGGTGGGAAGAGACCCAGTACTTC
TRBD1,-,TRBJ1-2,TRBV2,CASSPDRGPIYGYTF,TGTGCCAGCAGTCCGGACAGGGGGCCTATCTATGGCTACACCTTC
-,-,TRBJ1-5,TRBV2,CASRGSTGVNQPQHF,TGTGCCAGCAGGGGCTCTACAGGCGTCAATCAGCCCCAGCATTTT
TRBD1,-,TRBJ2-7,TRBV10-3,CAISESGGDEQYF,TGTGCCATCAGTGAGTCAGGGGGCGACGAGCAGTACTTC
TRBD1,-,TRBJ1-5,TRBV6-6,CASRPQGAIQPQHF,TGTGCCAGCAGACCCCAGGGGGCGATACAGCCCCAGCATTTT
-,-,TRBJ2-1,TRBV2,CASRDDTREQFF,TGTGCCAGCAGGGATGATACGAGGGAGCAGTTCTTC
TRBD1,-,TRBJ1-2,TRBV5-1,CASRISDRGTGYTF,TGCGCCAGCAGAATCTCTGACAGGGGGACGGGCTACACCTTC
-,-,TRBJ1-5,TRBV30,CAWSVGGAYSNQPQHF,TGTGCCTGGAGTGTAGGGGGGGCTTATAGCAATCAGCCCCAGCATTTT
TRBD1,-,TRBJ2-1,TRBV4-3,CASSQDSGDRGDNEQFF,TGCGCCAGCAGCCAAGATTCGGGGGACAGGGGGGACAATGAGCAGTTCTTC
-,once,TRBJ1-3,TRBV2,CARLKGDTIYF,TGTGCTCGGTTGAAGGGGGACACCATATATTTT
TRBD2,-,TRBJ2-3,TRBV7-6,CASSSGTSGRSTDTQYF,TGTGCCAGCAGCTCAGGGACTAGCGGGAGGAGCACAGATACGCAGTATTTT
-,-,TRBJ1-5,TRBV27,CASSLLPLTDQPQHF,TGTGCCAGCAGCCTACTACCGCTGACAGATCAGCCCCAGCATTTT
-,few,TRBJ1-6,TRBV5-1,CASSFNYGPLHF,TGCGCCAGCAGCTTTAATTACGGACCCCTCCACTTT
-,once,TRBJ1-2,TRBV5-6,CASSFRGANYGYTF,TGTGCCAGCAGCTTTCGTGGGGCCAACTATGGCTACACCTTC
-,-,TRBJ2-3,TRBV4-2,CASSQEKNPGDTQYF,TGTGCCAGCAGCCAAGAAAAAAACCCCGGGGATACGCAGTATTTT
-,-,TRBJ2-1,TRBV6-6,CASSYYREKYNEQFF,TGTGCCAGCAGTTACTACCGGGAGAAGTACAATGAGCAGTTCTTC
-,-,TRBJ2-5,TRBV2,CASSGQLQETQYF,TGTGCCAGCAGTGGACAGCTCCAAGAGACCCAGTACTTC
TRBD1,-,TRBJ2-2,TRBV29-1,CSVLGRGSNTGELFF,TGCAGCGTTTTGGGCAGGGGGTCGAACACCGGGGAGCTGTTTTTT
-,-,TRBJ2-3,TRBV7-2,CASSLDRTSTDTQYF,TGTGCCAGCAGCTTAGATCGAACTAGCACAGATACGCAGTATTTT
-,few,TRBJ1-1,TRBV18,CASSPKQGSETEAFF,TGTGCCAGCTCACCCAAACAGGGCAGTGAGACTGAAGCTTTCTTT
-,-,TRBJ1-1,TRBV6-5,CASSPRAGNTEAFF,TGTGCCAGCAGTCCGCGGGCAGGGAACACTGAAGCTTTCTTT
-,-,TRBJ1-4,TRBV7-8,CASSLVVGYGGEKLFF,TGTGCCAGCAGCTTAGTCGTGGGCTATGGTGGTGAAAAACTGTTTTTT
TRBD2,-,TRBJ2-3,TRBV18,CASSLIRLAGSTDTQYF,TGTGCCAGCTCACTCATACGACTAGCGGGATCTACAGATACGCAGTATTTT
TRBD1,once,TRBJ1-1,TRBV2,CASPLDRVNTEAFF,TGTGCCAGCCCCTTAGACAGGGTGAACACTGAAGCTTTCTTT
-,once,TRBJ2-3,TRBV20-1,CSASRADTQYF,TGCAGTGCTAGTCGGGCAGATACGCAGTATTTT
-,once,TRBJ1-6,TRBV27,CASYARGGSPLHF,TGTGCCAGCTACGCCAGGGGCGGGTCACCCCTCCACTTT
TRBD2,-,TRBJ2-3,TRBV5-6,CASSLGPASGNTDTQYF,TGTGCCAGCAGCTTGGGTCCGGCTAGCGGGAACACAGATACGCAGTATTTT
TRBD2,-,TRBJ2-1,TRBV27,CASSPLGHLTSVDEQFF,TGTGCCAGCAGTCCCCTAGGTCATCTAACTAGCGTCGATGAGCAGTTCTTC
-,-,TRBJ1-1,TRBV27,CASSLIVGNTEAFF,TGTGCCAGCAGTTTAATTGTCGGGAACACTGAAGCTTTCTTT
-,-,TRBJ1-1,TRBV30,CAWSVHTNTEAFF,TGTGCCTGGAGTGTACATACGAACACTGAAGCTTTCTTT
TRBD1,-,TRBJ1-2,TRBV5-1,CASSDGQGADGYTF,TGCGCCAGCAGCGATGGACAGGGGGCCGATGGCTACACCTTC
-,-,TRBJ1-3,TRBV10-3,CATAGGGNTIYF,TGTGCCACGGCTGGGGGGGGAAACACCATATATTTT
TRBD2,-,TRBJ2-1,TRBV30,CAWSEGLAGSTEQFF,TGTGCCTGGAGTGAAGGACTAGCGGGGAGTACTGAGCAGTTCTTC
TRBD1,-,TRBJ1-1,TRBV27,CASSLIAVGTGATTEAFF,TGTGCCAGCAGTTTAATTGCGGTGGGGACAGGGGCCACCACTGAAGCTTTCTTT
TRBD1,-,TRBJ1-5,TRBV23-1,CASPRRQGGNQPQHF,TGCGCCAGCCCCCGTAGGCAGGGGGGCAATCAGCCCCAGCATTTT
-,-,TRBJ1-1,TRBV7-9,CASSLAGEGTEAFF,TGTGCCAGCAGCTTAGCAGGGGAAGGAACTGAAGCTTTCTTT
TRBD1,-,TRBJ1-1,TRBV6-1,CASSEAGTGGTEAFF,TGTGCCAGCAGTGAGGCCGGGACAGGGGGCACTGAAGCTTTCTTT
-,-,TRBJ2-7,TRBV4-3,CASSQDLGGATYEQYF,TGCGCCAGCAGCCAAGATCTGGGGGGGGCGACCTACGAGCAGTACTTC
-,-,TRBJ2-4,TRBV5-3,CARSLGTDCLKNIQYF,TGTGCCAGAAGCTTGGGGACGGACTGTCTGAAAAACATTCAGTACTTC
-,few,TRBJ1-2,TRBV5-1,CASSLSEAYGYTF,TGCGCCAGCAGCTTGTCCGAGGCGTATGGCTACACCTTC
-,few,TRBJ2-7,TRBV13,CATGEETYEQYF,TGTGCCACGGGGGAGGAGACCTACGAGCAGTACTTC
-,-,TRBJ2-2,TRBV9,CASSVVGTNTGELFF,TGTGCCAGCAGCGTAGTCGGGACGAACACCGGGGAGCTGTTTTTT
TRBD1,-,TRBJ2-2,TRBV29-1,CSVPKQGAQNTGELFF,TGCAGCGTTCCCAAACAGGGGGCGCAAAACACCGGGGAGCTGTTTTTT
TRBD2,-,TRBJ2-1,TRBV27,CASSIRDYYNEQFF,TGTGCCAGCAGTATCCGGGACTACTACAATGAGCAGTTCTTC
-,-,TRBJ1-5,TRBV19,CASSIPTQGDQPQHF,TGTGCCAGTAGCATTCCGACACAGGGTGATCAGCCCCAGCATTTT
TRBD1,-,TRBJ2-1,TRBV7-2,CASSLRGPQAINRNEQFF,TGTGCCAGCAGCCTCAGGGGGCCTCAAGCCATCAACCGCAATGAGCAGTTCTTC
TRBD1,-,TRBJ2-6,TRBV5-6,CASSLIGQGVAGANVLTF,TGTGCCAGCAGTTTGATTGGACAGGGCGTAGCCGGGGCCAACGTCCTGACTTTC
TRBD2,-,TRBJ2-1,TRBV7-9,CASNVAGDTEQFF,TGTGCCAGCAACGTAGCGGGAGATACTGAGCAGTTCTTC
TRBD2,-,TRBJ2-1,TRBV2,CVPLAGGGNEQFF,TGTGTCCCTTTAGCGGGAGGTGGCAATGAGCAGTTCTTC
TRBD1,-,TRBJ1-1,TRBV29-1,CSVVVKGTGNTEAFF,TGCAGCGTTGTAGTAAAAGGGACAGGGAACACTGAAGCTTTCTTT